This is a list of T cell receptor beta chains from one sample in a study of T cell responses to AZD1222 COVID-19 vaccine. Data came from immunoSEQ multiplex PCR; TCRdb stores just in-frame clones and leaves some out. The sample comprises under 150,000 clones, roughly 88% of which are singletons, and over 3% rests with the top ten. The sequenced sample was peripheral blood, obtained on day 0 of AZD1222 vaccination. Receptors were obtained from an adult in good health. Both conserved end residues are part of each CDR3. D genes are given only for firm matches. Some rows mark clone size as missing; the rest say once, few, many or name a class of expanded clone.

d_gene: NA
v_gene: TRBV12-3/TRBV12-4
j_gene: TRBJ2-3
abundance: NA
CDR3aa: CASSRSGPDTQYF
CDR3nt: TGTGCCAGCAGTAGATCAGGACCAGATACGCAGTATTTT

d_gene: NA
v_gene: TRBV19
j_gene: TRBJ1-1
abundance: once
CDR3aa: CASSQQTRGTEAFF
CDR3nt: TGTGCCAGTAGTCAACAGACCCGGGGCACTGAAGCTTTCTTT

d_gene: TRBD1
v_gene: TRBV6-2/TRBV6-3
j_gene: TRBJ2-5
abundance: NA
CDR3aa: CASSRQGGETQYF
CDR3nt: TGTGCCAGCAGTAGACAGGGCGGAGAGACCCAGTACTTC

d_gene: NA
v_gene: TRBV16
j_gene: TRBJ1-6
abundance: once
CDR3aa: CASSPNPGNSPLHF
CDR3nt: TGTGCCAGCAGCCCAAATCCTGGGAATTCACCCCTCCACTTT

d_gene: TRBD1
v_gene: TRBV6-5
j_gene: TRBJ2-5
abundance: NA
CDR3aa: CASSSGQGVETQYF
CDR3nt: TGTGCCAGCAGCTCAGGACAGGGTGTAGAGACCCAGTACTTC

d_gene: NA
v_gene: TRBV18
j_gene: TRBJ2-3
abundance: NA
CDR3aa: CASSPPRASTQYF
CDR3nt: TGTGCCAGCTCACCACCGCGAGCCTCAACGCAGTATTTT

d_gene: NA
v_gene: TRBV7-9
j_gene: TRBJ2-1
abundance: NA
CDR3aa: CASSSYPGRPSSYNEQFF
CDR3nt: TGTGCCAGCAGCTCATATCCGGGGAGGCCGAGCTCCTACAATGAGCAGTTCTTC

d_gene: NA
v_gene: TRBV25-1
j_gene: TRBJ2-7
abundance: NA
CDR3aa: CASSEWGGDTIAYEQYF
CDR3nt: TGTGCCAGCAGTGAATGGGGTGGGGACACCATAGCCTACGAGCAGTACTTC

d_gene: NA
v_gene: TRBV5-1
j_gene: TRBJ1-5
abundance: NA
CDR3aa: CASSLDGGYQPQHF
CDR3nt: TGCGCCAGCAGCTTGGATGGGGGGTATCAGCCCCAGCATTTT

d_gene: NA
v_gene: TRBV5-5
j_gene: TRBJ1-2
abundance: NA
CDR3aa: CASSLAGLAYGYTF
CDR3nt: TGTGCCAGCAGCTTGGCCGGGCTAGCCTATGGCTACACCTTC

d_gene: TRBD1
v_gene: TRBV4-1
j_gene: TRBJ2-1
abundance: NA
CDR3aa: CASSQPADRVRNEQFF
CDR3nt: TGCGCCAGCAGCCAACCAGCGGACAGGGTTCGTAATGAGCAGTTCTTC

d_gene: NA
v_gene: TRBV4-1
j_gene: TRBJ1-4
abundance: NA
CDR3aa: CASSQGNKLFF
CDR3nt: TGCGCCAGCAGCCAGGGGAATAAACTGTTTTTT

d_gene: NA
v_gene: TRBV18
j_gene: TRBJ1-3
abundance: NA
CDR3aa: CASSWDLSLAGNTIYF
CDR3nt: TGTGCCAGCTCGTGGGACCTGAGTTTAGCGGGAAACACCATATATTTT

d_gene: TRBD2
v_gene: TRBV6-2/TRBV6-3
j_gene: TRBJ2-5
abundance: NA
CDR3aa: CASSFALGSRRGGASEETQYF
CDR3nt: TGTGCCAGCAGTTTCGCCCTCGGTTCAAGGCGCGGGGGGGCTTCTGAGGAGACCCAGTACTTC

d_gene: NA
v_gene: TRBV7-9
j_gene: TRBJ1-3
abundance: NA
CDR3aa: CASSYTPMGTSGNTIYF
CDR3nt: TGTGCCAGCAGTTACACCCCGATGGGAACCTCTGGAAACACCATATATTTT

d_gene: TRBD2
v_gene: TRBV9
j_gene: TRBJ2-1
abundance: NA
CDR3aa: CASSVASGGPGYNEQFF
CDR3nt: TGTGCCAGCAGCGTAGCTAGCGGGGGGCCAGGGTACAATGAGCAGTTCTTC

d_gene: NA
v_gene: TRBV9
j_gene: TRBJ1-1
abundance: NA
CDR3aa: CASSVDGAMNTEAFF
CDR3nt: TGTGCCAGCAGCGTAGATGGGGCCATGAACACTGAAGCTTTCTTT

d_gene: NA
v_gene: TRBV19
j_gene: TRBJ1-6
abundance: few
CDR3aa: CASSDLSSPLHF
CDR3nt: TGTGCCAGTAGTGATCTGAGTTCACCCCTCCACTTT

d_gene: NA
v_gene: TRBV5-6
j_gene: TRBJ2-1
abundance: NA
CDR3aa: CASSLPDNSYNEQFF
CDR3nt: TGTGCCAGCAGCTTGCCGGACAACTCCTACAATGAGCAGTTCTTC

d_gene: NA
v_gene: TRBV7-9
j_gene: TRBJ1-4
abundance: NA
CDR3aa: CASSRGFTGEKLFF
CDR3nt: TGTGCCAGCAGCCGGGGCTTTACTGGTGAAAAACTGTTTTTT

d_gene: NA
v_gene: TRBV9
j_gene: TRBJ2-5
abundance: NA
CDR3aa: CASSVGLANQETQYF
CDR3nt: TGTGCCAGCAGCGTAGGCCTAGCGAACCAAGAGACCCAGTACTTC

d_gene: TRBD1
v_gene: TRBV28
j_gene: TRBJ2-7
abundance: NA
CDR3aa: CASETGGYEQYF
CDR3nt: TGTGCCAGCGAGACAGGGGGCTACGAGCAGTACTTC

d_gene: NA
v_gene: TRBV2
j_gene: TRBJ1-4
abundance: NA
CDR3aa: CASLAFATNEKLFF
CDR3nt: TGTGCCAGCCTGGCCTTTGCAACTAATGAAAAACTGTTTTTT

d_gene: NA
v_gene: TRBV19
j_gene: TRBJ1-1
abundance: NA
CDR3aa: CASSFTGTNGRREAFF
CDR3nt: TGTGCCAGTAGTTTCACCGGGACTAACGGGCGGAGGGAAGCTTTCTTT

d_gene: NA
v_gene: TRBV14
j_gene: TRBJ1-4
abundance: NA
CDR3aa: CASSQLNYNEKLFF
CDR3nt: TGTGCCAGCAGCCAACTTAATTATAATGAAAAACTGTTTTTT

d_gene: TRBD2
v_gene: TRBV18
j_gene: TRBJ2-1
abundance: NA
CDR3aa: CASSPIAGVSDEQFF
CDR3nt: TGTGCCAGCTCACCAATTGCGGGAGTCTCAGATGAGCAGTTCTTC

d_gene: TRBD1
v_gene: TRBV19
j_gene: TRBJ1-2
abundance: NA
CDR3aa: CASSYQGQALSYGYTF
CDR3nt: TGTGCCAGTAGTTATCAAGGACAGGCCCTCAGTTATGGCTACACCTTC

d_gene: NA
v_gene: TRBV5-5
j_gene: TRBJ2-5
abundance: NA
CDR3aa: CASSPGVGRETQYF
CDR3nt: TGTGCCAGCAGCCCCGGTGTGGGCAGAGAGACCCAGTACTTC

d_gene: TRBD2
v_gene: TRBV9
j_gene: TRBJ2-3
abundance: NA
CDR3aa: CASSAEVLSGGTTDTQYF
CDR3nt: TGTGCCAGCAGCGCCGAAGTATTGAGCGGGGGGACCACAGATACGCAGTATTTT

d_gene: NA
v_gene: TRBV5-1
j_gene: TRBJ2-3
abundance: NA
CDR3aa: CASSLGAGTDTQYF
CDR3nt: TGCGCCAGCAGCCTCGGGGCCGGCACAGATACGCAGTATTTT

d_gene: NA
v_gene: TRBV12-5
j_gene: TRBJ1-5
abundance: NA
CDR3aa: CASGLETGGYQPQHF
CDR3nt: TGTGCTAGTGGTTTGGAAACCGGAGGTTATCAGCCCCAGCATTTT

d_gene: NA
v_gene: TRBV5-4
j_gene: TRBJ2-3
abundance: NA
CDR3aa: CASSLAQSSVSTDTQYF
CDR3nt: TGTGCCAGCAGCTTGGCCCAGTCTTCGGTCAGCACAGATACGCAGTATTTT

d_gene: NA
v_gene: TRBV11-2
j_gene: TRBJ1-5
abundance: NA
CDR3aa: CASSFSVGNQPQHF
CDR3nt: TGTGCCAGCAGCTTTTCGGTCGGCAATCAGCCCCAGCATTTT

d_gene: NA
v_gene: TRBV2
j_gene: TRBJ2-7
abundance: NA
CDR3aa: CASREKFGDNEQYF
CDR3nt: TGTGCCAGCAGGGAGAAATTCGGGGATAACGAGCAGTACTTC

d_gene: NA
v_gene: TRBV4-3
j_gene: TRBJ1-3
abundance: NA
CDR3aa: CASSQFFDFSGNTIYF
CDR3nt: TGCGCCAGCAGCCAGTTCTTCGATTTCTCTGGAAACACCATATATTTT

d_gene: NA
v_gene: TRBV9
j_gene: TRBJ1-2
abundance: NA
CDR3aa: CASSVEMGDRYGYTF
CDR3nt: TGTGCCAGCAGCGTAGAGATGGGGGATCGCTATGGCTACACCTTC

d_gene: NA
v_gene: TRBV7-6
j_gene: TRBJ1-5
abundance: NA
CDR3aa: CASSLYRGISNQPQHF
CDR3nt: TGTGCCAGCAGCTTATATCGAGGGATTAGCAATCAGCCCCAGCATTTT

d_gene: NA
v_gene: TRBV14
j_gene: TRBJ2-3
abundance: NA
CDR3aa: CASSQGGGPATDTQYF
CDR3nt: TGTGCCAGCAGCCAAGGGGGGGGGCCAGCCACAGATACGCAGTATTTT

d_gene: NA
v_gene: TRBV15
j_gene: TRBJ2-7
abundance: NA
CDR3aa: CATRRQGGYEQYF
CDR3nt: TGTGCCACCCGCCGACAGGGAGGTTACGAGCAGTACTTC

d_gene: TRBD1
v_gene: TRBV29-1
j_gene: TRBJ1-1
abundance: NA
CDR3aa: CSFLRTGGGGTEAFF
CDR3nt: TGCAGCTTCTTAAGGACAGGGGGAGGAGGGACTGAAGCTTTCTTT

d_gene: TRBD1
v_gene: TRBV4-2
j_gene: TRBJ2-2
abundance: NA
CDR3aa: CASSQDRPGELFF
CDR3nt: TGTGCCAGCAGCCAGGACAGGCCCGGGGAGCTGTTTTTT

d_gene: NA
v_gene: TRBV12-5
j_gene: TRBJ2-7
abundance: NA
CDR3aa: CASGFASYEQYF
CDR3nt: TGTGCTAGTGGTTTCGCCTCCTACGAGCAGTACTTC

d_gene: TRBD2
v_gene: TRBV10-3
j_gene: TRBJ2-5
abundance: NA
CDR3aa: CAISEGTSGETQYF
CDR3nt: TGTGCCATCAGTGAGGGGACTAGCGGGGAGACCCAGTACTTC

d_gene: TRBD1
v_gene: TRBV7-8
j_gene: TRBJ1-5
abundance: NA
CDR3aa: CASSSTGLQPQHF
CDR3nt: TGTGCCAGCAGCTCGACAGGGCTGCAGCCCCAGCATTTT

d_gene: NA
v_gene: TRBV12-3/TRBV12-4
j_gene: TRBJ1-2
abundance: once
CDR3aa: CASSRQGYGYTF
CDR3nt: TGTGCCAGCAGTCGGCAGGGCTATGGCTACACCTTC

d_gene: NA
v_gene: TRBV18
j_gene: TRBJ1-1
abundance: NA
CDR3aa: CASSPQGAENTEAFF
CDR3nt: TGTGCCAGCTCACCTCAAGGAGCAGAGAACACTGAAGCTTTCTTT

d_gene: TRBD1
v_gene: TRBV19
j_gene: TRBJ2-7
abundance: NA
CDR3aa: CASSSTGGYEQYF
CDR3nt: TGTGCCAGTAGTTCAACAGGGGGCTACGAGCAGTACTTC

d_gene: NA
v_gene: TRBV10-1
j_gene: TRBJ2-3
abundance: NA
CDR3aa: CASSDTAATLTDTQYF
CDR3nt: TGCGCCAGCAGTGATACTGCGGCTACCCTCACAGATACGCAGTATTTT

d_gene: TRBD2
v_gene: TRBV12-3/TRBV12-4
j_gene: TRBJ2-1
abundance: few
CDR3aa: CASRTTSGGEQFF
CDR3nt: TGTGCCAGCAGGACGACTAGCGGGGGAGAGCAGTTCTTC

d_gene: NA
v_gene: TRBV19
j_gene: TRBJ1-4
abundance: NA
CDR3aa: CASSHEVGTKIAANEKLFF
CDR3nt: TGTGCCAGTAGTCACGAGGTCGGCACTAAAATCGCGGCTAATGAAAAACTGTTTTTT

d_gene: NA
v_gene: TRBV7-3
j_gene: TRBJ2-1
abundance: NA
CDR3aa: CASSETGGRQGYNEQFF
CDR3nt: TGTGCCAGCAGCGAGACGGGGGGCCGCCAAGGCTACAATGAGCAGTTCTTC

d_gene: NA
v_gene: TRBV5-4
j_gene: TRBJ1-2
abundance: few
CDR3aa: CASSAWGGAETLYGYTF
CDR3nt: TGTGCCAGCAGCGCCTGGGGGGGGGCCGAAACCCTCTATGGCTACACCTTC

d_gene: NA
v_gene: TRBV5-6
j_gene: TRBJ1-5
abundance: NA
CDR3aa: CASSRFGGDRDQPQHF
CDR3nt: TGTGCCAGCAGCCGTTTTGGGGGGGATCGTGATCAGCCCCAGCATTTT

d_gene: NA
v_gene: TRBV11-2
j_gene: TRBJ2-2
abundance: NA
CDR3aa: CASSSRLQGRGTGELFF
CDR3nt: TGTGCCAGCAGCTCTAGACTACAGGGTAGGGGCACCGGGGAGCTGTTTTTT

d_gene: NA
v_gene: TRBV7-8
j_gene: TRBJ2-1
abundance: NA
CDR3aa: CASSRSRAEGNEQFF
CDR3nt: TGTGCCAGCAGCCGAAGCCGGGCGGAGGGCAATGAGCAGTTCTTC

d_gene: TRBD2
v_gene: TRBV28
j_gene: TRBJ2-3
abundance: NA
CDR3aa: CASSFYPSGGKNTQYF
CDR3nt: TGTGCCAGCAGTTTTTATCCTAGCGGGGGGAAGAATACGCAGTATTTT

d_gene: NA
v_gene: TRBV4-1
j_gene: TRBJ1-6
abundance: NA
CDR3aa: CASSQGQDSPLHF
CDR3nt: TGCGCCAGCAGCCAAGGACAGGATTCACCCCTCCACTTT

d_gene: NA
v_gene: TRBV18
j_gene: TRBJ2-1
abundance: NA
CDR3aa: CASSPYGEDEQFF
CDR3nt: TGTGCCAGCTCACCGTACGGGGAGGATGAGCAGTTCTTC

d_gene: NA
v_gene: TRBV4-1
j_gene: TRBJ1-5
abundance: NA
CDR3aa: CASSPDTNNNQPQHF
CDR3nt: TGCGCCAGCAGCCCGGACACCAATAATAATCAGCCCCAGCATTTT